This TCR beta chain was recorded in a study of regulatory T cells in long-lasting Graves disease. Arm-PCR of CDR3 regions and iRepertoire HTBI primers were the basis on which TCR beta libraries were built. TCRdb re-derived calls from the multiplex PCR reads in MiXCR, one entry per CDR3 protein. The data hold roughly 300,000 distinct CDR3 sequences, with 22% observed a single time. CDR3 length: 12 amino acids. Germline V gene sequence: CDR1 LNHDA, CDR2 SQIVND (reference sequence). V lost 5 bases, J lost 8 bases, and 12 bases lay in between. The time point: persistent/refractory GD, antithyroid drugs over 5 years with positive TRAb. RNA from PBMCs was the source of the TCR library. Notes on this clonotype: Its matching antigen is unknown.

Study observations and caveats: Favored usage of TRBV28, TRBJ1-2 and TRBJ2-5 was recorded in persistent disease.

The rearrangement links TRBV19 to TRBJ1-2; D perhaps matches TRBD1 (6 bases). The material sequenced was peripheral blood mononuclear cells (PBMCs), taken when the disease was refractory, from a patient treated with antithyroid drugs. The clonotype comes from a female donor with Graves disease. The CDR3 DNA sequence: TGTGCCAGTAGTCATTACAGGGACGGCTACACCTTC. As protein: CASSHYRDGYTF.